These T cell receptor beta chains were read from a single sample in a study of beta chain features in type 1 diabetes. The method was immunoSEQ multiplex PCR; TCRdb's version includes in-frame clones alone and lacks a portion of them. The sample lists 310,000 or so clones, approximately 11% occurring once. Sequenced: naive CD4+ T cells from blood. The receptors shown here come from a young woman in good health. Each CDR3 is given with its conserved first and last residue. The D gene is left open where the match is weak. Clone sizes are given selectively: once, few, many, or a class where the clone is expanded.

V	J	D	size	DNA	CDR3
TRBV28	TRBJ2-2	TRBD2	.	TGTGCCAGCAGTTTGTGGCGGGAGGAGGACACCGGGGAGCTGTTTTTT	CASSLWREEDTGELFF
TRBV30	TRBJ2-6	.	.	TGTGCCTGGAGTGTTTCGAGCTCTGGGGCCAACGTCCTGACTTTC	CAWSVSSSGANVLTF
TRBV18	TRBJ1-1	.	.	TGTGCCAGCTCACCACCTTGGAGGCCGGGTGGCACTGAAGCTTTCTTT	CASSPPWRPGGTEAFF
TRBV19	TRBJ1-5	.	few	TGTGCCAGTAGTGAGGAGGGAGGCGTGACCCAGCATTTT	CASSEEGGVTQHF
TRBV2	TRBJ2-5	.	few	TGTGCCAGCAAGGTGGCTGGCAGGGGTTCCGGAGAGGAGACCCAGTACTTC	CASKVAGRGSGEETQYF
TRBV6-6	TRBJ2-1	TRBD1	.	TGTGCCAGCACTAAGGGACAGGGTCGGGCCGGTGAGCAGTTCTTC	CASTKGQGRAGEQFF
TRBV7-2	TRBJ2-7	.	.	TGTGCCAGCAGCTTAGAGCCAGGGTTGTCCTACGAGCAGTACTTC	CASSLEPGLSYEQYF
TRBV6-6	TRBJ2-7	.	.	TGTGCCGCTGGGGGCCACTACGAGCAGTACTTC	CAAGGHYEQYF
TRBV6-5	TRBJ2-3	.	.	TGTGCCAGCAGTCCGGGAGACCTCACAGATACGCAGTATTTT	CASSPGDLTDTQYF
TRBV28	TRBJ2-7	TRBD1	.	TGTGCCAGCAGTTTAGGGACAGGGGGCAATACCTACGAGCAGTACTTC	CASSLGTGGNTYEQYF
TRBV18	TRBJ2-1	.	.	TGTGCCAGCTTACCCAAGGCGTCCGGGGGATACAATGAGCAGTTCTTC	CASLPKASGGYNEQFF
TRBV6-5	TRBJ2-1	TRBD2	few	TGTGCCAGCAGGCTGACTAGCGGGAAAATGGATGAGCAGTTCTTC	CASRLTSGKMDEQFF
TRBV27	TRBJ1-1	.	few	TGTGCCAGCAGCCTACAAAAAGAACAGGGGAACACTGAAGCTTTCTTT	CASSLQKEQGNTEAFF
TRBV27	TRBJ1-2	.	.	TGTGCCAGCAGACCCCACGGACAACAAGGGAATGGCTACACCTTC	CASRPHGQQGNGYTF
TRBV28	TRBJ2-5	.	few	TGTGCCAGCAGTCCCGAGGGGGGGTGGGGAGAGACCCAGTACTTC	CASSPEGGWGETQYF
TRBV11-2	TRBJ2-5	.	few	TGTGCCAGCAGCTTTGAAGGCACCGACCGGGGGACCCAGTACTTC	CASSFEGTDRGTQYF
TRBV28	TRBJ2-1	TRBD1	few	TGTGCCAGCAGTTACCCGGGAACAGGGGCCTACAATGAGCAGTTCTTC	CASSYPGTGAYNEQFF
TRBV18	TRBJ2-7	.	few	TGTGCCAGCTCACCACCGTCGGGGAGGCGCGAGCAGTACTTC	CASSPPSGRREQYF
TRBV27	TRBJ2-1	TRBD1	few	TGTGCCAGCAGTGCGACAGGGGACCCCAACGAGCAGTTCTTC	CASSATGDPNEQFF
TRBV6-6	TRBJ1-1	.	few	TGTGCCAGCAGCCCCACCGCGGTGAACACTGAAGCTTTCTTT	CASSPTAVNTEAFF
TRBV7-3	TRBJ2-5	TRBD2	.	TGTGCCAGCAGCTTAACCTCAACTAGCGGGAATCAAGAGACCCAGTACTTC	CASSLTSTSGNQETQYF
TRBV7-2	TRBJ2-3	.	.	TGTGCCAGCACCTGGGTGACAGGTTTTGGAACAGATACGCAGTATTTT	CASTWVTGFGTDTQYF
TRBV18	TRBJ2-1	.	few	TGTGCCAGCTCACCACCTGGGGGGAATGGGATGGGTGAGCAGTTCTTC	CASSPPGGNGMGEQFF
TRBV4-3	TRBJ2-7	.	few	TGCGCCAGCAGCCAAGATAACGCGGGGCCAACCTACGAGCAGTACTTC	CASSQDNAGPTYEQYF
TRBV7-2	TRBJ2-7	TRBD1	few	TGTGCCAGCAGCCCGCATTCGGGACAGCCGAGCGAGCAGTACTTC	CASSPHSGQPSEQYF
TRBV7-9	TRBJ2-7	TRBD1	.	TGTGCCAGCAGCTCCGGACAGGGTTACACCTACGAGCAGTACTTC	CASSSGQGYTYEQYF
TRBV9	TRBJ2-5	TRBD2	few	TGTGCCAGCAGCTCGGGGGGGCGGGAGACCCAGTACTTC	CASSSGGRETQYF
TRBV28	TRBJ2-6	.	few	TGTGCCAGCAGTTTATGGGGGACACCCTCTGGGGCCAACGTCCTGACTTTC	CASSLWGTPSGANVLTF
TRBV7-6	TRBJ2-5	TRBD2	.	TGTGCCAGCAGCTTAGCGTCGGGAGGGCAAGAGACCCAGTACTTC	CASSLASGGQETQYF
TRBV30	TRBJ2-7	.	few	TGTGCCTGGAGTCAACAGACAGGTTTGAGGTACGAGCAGTACTTC	CAWSQQTGLRYEQYF
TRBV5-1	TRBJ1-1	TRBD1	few	TGCGCCAGCAGCTTGGGACAGGGAGGCACTGAAGCTTTCTTT	CASSLGQGGTEAFF
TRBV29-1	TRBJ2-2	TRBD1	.	TGCAGCGTCCGCGGGACAGGGAACACCGGGGAGCTGTTTTTT	CSVRGTGNTGELFF
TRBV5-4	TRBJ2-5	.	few	TGTGCCAGCAGCTTGGTTCGGGACCAAGAGACCCAGTACTTC	CASSLVRDQETQYF
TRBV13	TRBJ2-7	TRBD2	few	TGTGCCAGCAGCTTAGGCGACGGACTAGCGGGAGGGCTGGCATTCGAGCAGTACTTC	CASSLGDGLAGGLAFEQYF
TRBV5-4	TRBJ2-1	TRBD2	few	TGTGCCAGCAGCTCTAGCGGGATCTCCTACAATGAGCAGTTCTTC	CASSSSGISYNEQFF
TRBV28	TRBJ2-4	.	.	TGTGCCAGCCCCCCTTGGGCTACGACCGGGAGTTTGGACATTCAGTACTTC	CASPPWATTGSLDIQYF
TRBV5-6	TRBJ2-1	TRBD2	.	TGTGCCAGCAGCTCGCCCGGGACTAGCGGGAGTATCCCAATAGGAGAGCAGTTCTTC	CASSSPGTSGSIPIGEQFF
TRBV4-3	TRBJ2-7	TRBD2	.	TGCGCCAGCAGCCAAGGACTAGCGGGTAAGGGATACGAGCAGTACTTC	CASSQGLAGKGYEQYF
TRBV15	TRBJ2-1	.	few	TGTGCCACCAGGCGTGAAAACTTCGGCTACAATGAGCAGTTCTTC	CATRRENFGYNEQFF